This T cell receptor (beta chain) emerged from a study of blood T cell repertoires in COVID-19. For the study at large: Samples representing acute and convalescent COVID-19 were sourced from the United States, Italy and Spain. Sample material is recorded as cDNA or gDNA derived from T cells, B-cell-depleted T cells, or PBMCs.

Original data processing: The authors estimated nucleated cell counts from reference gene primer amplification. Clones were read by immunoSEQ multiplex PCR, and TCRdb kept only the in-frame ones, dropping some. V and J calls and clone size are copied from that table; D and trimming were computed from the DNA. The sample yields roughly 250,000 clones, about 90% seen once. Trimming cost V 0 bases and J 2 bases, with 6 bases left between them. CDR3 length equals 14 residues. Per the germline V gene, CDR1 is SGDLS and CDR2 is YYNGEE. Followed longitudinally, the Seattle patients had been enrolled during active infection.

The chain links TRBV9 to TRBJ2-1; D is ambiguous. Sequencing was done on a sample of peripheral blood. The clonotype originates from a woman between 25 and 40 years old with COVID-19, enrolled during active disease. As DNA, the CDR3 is TGTGCCAGCAGCGTAGCGACTGCCTACAATGAGCAGTTCTTC. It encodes CASSVATAYNEQFF.